The TCR beta chain described here comes from a study of PD-L1 blockade in urothelial cancer. Across the whole study: Blood gave a median roughly 150,000 T cells.

Each PCR contained spiked-in synthetic TCR analog templates. Using immunoSEQ multiplex PCR, the repertoire was profiled, and TCRdb retains in-frame clones only, with some absent. The repertoire holds about 100,000 clones, with roughly 88% as singletons. The patients' disease, urothelial carcinoma, was locally advanced or metastatic. Samples spanned pretreatment and treatment, with 1 to 8 time points per patient. Germline lookup yields CDR1 SGHDN and CDR2 FVKESK. The junction had 3 bases not matched to a gene; V was cut back by 3 bases and J by 7 bases. The CDR3 sequence is 15 residues long. The sample consisted of PBMCs, taken around atezolizumab (anti-PD-L1) treatment. This TCR was recovered from a man aged 50 to 59 with urothelial cancer. The rearrangement joins TRBV14 to TRBJ2-7; 16 nucleotides line up with TRBD2. The CDR3 loop reads CASSQGLAGGGEQYF. In nucleotides, the CDR3 is TGTGCCAGCAGCCAGGGACTAGCGGGAGGGGGTGAGCAGTACTTC.